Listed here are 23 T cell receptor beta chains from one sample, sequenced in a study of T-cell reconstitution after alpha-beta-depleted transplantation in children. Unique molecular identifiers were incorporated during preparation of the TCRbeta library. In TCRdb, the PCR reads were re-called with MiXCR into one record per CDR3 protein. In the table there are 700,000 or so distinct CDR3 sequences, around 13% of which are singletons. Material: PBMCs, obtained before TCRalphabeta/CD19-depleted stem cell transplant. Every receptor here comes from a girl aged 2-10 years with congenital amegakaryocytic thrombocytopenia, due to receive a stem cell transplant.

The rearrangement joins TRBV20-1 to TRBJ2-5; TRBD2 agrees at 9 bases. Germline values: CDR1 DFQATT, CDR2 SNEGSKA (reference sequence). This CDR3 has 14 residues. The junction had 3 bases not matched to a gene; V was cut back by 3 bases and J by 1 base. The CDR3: CSASSGRTQETQYF. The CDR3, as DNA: TGCAGTGCTAGCAGCGGGAGGACCCAAGAGACCCAGTACTTC.

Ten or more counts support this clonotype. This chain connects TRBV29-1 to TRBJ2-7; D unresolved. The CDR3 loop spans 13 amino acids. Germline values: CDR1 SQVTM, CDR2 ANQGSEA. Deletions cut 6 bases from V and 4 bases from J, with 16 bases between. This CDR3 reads CSVVSQSSYEQYF. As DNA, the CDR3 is TGCAGCGTGGTTAGCCAGTCATCATACGAGCAGTACTTC.

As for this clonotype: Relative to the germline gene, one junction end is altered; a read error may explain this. The CDR3 sequence is CSVEGSGNTIYF. CDR3 DNA: TGCAGCGTAGAAGGGTCTGGAAACACCATATATTTT. The chain links TRBV29-1 to TRBJ1-3; D is ambiguous. CDR3 length: 12 amino acids. Looked up from germline, CDR1 is SQVTM and CDR2 is ANQGSEA.

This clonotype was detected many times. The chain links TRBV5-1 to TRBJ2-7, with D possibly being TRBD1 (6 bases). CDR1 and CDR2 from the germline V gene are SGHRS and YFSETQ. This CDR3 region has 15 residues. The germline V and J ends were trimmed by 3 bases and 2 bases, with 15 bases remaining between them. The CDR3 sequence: CASSSVGAGAYEQYF. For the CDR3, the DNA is TGCGCCAGCAGCTCCGTGGGGGCCGGGGCCTACGAGCAGTACTTC. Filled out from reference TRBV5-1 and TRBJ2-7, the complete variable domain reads KAGVTQTPRYLIKTRGQQVTLSCSPISGHRSVSWYQQTPGQGLQFLFEYFSETQRNKGNFPGRFSGRQFSNSRSEMNVSTLELGDSALYLCASSSVGAGAYEQYFGPGTRLTVT.

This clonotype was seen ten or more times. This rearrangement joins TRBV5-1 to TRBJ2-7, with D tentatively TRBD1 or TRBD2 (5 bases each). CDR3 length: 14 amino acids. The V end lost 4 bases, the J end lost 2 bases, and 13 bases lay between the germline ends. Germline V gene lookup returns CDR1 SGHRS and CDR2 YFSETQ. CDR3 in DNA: TGCGCCAGCAGCATAACTCAGGGAGCCTACGAGCAGTACTTC. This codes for CASSITQGAYEQYF.

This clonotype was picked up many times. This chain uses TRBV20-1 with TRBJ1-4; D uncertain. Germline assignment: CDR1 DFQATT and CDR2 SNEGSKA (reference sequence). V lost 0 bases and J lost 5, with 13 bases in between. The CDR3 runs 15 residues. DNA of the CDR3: TGCAGTGCTAGAGATTTCGGCGGAGTAAATGAAAAACTGTTTTTT. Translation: CSARDFGGVNEKLFF.

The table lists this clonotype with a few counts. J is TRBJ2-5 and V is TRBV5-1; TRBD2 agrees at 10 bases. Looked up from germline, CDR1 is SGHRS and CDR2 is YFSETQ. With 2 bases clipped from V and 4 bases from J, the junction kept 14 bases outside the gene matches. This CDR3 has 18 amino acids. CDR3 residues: CASSFLSAGGDGGETQYF. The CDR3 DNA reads TGCGCCAGCAGCTTTCTTTCAGCGGGAGGGGATGGAGGAGAGACCCAGTACTTC.

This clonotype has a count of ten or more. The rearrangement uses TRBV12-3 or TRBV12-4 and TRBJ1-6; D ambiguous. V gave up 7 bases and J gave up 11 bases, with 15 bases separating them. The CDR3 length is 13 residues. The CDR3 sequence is CASTVMKEPPLHF. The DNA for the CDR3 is TGTGCCAGCACTGTTATGAAGGAACCACCCCTCCACTTT.

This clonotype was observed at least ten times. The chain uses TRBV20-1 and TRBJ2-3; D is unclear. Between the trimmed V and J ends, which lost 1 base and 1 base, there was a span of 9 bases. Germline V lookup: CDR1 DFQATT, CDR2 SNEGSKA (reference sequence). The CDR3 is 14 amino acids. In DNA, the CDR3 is TGCAGTGCTAGAGCCGGTCGCCGCACAGATACGCAGTATTTT. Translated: CSARAGRRTDTQYF.

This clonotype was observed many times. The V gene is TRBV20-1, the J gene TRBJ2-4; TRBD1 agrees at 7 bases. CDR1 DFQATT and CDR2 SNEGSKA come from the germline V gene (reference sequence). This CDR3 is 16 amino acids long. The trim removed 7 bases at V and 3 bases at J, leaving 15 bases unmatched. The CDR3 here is CSVQYWLDRDKNIQYF. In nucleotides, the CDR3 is TGCAGTGTTCAGTACTGGTTAGACAGGGACAAAAACATTCAGTACTTC.

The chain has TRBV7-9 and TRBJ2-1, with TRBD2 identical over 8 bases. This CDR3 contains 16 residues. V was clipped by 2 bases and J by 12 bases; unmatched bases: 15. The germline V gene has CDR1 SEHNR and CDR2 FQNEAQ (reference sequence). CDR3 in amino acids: CASSLQLLAGRDAQFF. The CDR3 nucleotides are TGTGCCAGCAGCTTACAGCTGCTAGCGGGCAGGGATGCGCAGTTCTTC.

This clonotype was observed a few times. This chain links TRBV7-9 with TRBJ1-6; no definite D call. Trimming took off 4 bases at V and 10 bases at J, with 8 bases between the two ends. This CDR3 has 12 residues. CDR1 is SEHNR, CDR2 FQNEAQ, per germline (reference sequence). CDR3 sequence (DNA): TGTGCCAGCAGCTCGGAGCGATCACCCCTCCACTTT. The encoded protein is CASSSERSPLHF.

In nucleotides, the CDR3 is TGTGCCAGCAGAGTGGAGGACCGCAGTCGGGAGACCCAGTACTTC. The encoded protein is CASRVEDRSRETQYF. The chain combines TRBV21-1 with TRBJ2-5; TRBD2 was called by the table and not checked on the DNA. TRBV21-1 is marked as a pseudogene. The CDR3 consists of 15 residues.

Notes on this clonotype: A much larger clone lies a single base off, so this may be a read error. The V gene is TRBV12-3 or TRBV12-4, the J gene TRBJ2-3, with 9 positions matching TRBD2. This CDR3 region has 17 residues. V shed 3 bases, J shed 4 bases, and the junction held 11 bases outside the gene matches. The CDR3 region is CASSLWASGASSDTQYF. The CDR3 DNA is TGTGCCAGCAGTTTGTGGGCTAGCGGGGCTAGCTCAGATACGCAGTATTTT.

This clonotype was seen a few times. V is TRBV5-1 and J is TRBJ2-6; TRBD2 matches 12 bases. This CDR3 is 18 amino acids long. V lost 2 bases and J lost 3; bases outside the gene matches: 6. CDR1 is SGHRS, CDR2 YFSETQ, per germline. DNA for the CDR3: TGCGCCAGCAGCTTTCTGACTAGCGGGAGTATTGGGGCCAACGTCCTGACTTTC. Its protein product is CASSFLTSGSIGANVLTF. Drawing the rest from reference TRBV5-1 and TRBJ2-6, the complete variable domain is KAGVTQTPRYLIKTRGQQVTLSCSPISGHRSVSWYQQTPGQGLQFLFEYFSETQRNKGNFPGRFSGRQFSNSRSEMNVSTLELGDSALYLCASSFLTSGSIGANVLTFGAGSRLTVL.

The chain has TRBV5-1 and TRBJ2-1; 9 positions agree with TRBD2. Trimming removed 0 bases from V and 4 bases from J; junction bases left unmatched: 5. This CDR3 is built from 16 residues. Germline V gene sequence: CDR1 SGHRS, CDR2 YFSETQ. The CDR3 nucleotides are TGCGCCAGCAGCTTGGCCGGGACTAGCCCTTACAATGAGCAGTTCTTC. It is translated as CASSLAGTSPYNEQFF.

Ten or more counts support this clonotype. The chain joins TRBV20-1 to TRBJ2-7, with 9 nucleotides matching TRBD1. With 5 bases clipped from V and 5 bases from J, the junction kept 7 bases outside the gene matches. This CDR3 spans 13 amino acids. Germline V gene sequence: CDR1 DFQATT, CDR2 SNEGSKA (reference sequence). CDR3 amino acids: CSASRDRANEQYF. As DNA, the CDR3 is TGCAGTGCTTCCCGGGACAGGGCGAACGAGCAGTACTTC.

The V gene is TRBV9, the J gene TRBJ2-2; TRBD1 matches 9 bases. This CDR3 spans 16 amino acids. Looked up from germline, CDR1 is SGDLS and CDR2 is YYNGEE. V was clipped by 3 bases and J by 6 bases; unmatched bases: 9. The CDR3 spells CASSEPGQGKSGELFF. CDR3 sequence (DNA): TGTGCCAGCAGCGAGCCCGGACAGGGGAAGTCCGGGGAGCTGTTTTTT. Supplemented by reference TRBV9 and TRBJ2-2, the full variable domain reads DSGVTQTPKHLITATGQRVTLRCSPRSGDLSVYWYQQSLDQGLQFLIQYYNGEERAKGNILERFSAQQFPDLHSELNLSSLELGDSALYFCASSEPGQGKSGELFFGEGSRLTVL.

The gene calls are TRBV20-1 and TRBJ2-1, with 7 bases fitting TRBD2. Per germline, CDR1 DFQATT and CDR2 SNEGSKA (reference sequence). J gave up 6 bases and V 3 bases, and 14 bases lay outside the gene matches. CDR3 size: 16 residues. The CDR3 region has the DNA TGCAGTGCTAGGGGGGGACTAAGCGGGACTTCCAATGAGCAGTTCTTC. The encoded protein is CSARGGLSGTSNEQFF.

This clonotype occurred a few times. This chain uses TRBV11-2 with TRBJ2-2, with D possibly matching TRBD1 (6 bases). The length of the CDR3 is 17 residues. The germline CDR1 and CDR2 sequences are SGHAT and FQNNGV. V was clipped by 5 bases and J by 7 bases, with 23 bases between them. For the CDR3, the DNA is TGTGCCAGCAGCCCCTACTTTGACGGGACAAATGACGGGGAGCTGTTTTTT. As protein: CASSPYFDGTNDGELFF.

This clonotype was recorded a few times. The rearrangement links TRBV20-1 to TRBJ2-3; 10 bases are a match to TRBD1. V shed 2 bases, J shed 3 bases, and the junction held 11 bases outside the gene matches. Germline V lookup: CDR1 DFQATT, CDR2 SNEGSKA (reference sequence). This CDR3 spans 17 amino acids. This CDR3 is CSARFSPRQGATDTQYF. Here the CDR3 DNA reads TGCAGTGCTAGATTTTCCCCGCGACAGGGGGCGACAGATACGCAGTATTTT.

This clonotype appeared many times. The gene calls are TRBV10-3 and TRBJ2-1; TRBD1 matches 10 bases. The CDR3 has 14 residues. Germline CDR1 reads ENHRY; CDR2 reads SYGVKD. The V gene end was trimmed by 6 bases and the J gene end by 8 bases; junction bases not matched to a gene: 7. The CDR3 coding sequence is TGTGCCATCAGCGGGACAGGGGTTGTCGATGAGCAGTTCTTC. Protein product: CAISGTGVVDEQFF.

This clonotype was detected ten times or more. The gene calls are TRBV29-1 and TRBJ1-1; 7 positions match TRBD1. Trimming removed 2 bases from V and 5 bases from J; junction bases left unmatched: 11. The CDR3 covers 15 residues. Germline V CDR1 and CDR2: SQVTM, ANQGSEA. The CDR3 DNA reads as TGCAGCGTTGAAAGGAACAGGGGAGCGTGGACTGAAGCTTTCTTT. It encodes CSVERNRGAWTEAFF. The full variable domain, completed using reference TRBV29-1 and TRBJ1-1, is SAVISQKPSRDICQRGTSLTIQCQVDSQVTMMFWYRQQPGQSLTLIATANQGSEATYESGFVIDKFPISRPNLTFSTLTVSNMSPEDSSIYLCSVERNRGAWTEAFFGQGTRLTVV.